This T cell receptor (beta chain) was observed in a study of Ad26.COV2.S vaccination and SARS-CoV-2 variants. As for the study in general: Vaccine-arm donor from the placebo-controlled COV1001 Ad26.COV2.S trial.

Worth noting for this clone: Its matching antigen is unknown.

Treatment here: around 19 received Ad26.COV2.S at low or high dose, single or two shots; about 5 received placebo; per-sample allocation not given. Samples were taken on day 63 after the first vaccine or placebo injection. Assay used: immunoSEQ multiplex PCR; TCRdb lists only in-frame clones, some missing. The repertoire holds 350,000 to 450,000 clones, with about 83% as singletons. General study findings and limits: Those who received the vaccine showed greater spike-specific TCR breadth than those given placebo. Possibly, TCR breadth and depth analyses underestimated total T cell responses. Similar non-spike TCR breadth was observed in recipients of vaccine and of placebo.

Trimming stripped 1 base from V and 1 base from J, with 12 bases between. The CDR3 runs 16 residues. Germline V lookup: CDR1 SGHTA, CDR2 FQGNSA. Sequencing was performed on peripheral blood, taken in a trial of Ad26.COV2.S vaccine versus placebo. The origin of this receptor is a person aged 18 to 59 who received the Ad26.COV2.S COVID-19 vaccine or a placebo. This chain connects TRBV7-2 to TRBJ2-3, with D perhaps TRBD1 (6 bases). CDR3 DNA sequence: TGTGCCAGCAGCTTAGTAGGGGACATTCGCACAGATACGCAGTATTTT. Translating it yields CASSLVGDIRTDTQYF.